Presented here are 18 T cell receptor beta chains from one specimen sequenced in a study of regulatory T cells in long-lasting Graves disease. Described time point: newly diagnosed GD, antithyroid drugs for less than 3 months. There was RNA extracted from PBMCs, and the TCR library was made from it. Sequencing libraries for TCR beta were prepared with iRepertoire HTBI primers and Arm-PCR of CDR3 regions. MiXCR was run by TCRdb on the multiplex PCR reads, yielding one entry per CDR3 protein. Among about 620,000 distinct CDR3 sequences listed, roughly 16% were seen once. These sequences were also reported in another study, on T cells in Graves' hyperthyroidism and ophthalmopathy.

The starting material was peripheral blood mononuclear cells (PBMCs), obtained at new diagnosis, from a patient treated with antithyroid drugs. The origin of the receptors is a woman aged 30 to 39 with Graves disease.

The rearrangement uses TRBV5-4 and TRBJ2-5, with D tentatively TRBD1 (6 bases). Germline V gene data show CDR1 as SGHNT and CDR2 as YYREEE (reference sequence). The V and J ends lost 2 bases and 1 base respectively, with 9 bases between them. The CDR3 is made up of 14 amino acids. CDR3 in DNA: TGTGCCAGCAGCTTCAAAGGGGGCCAAGAGACCCAGTACTTC. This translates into CASSFKGGQETQYF.

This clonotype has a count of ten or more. CDR3 region: CAISDSHDRAEQYF. As DNA, the CDR3 is TGTGCCATCAGTGATTCGCACGACAGGGCCGAGCAGTACTTC. J is TRBJ2-7 and V is TRBV10-3, with 7 bases aligning to TRBD1. Germline V gives CDR1 ENHRY, CDR2 SYGVKD. This CDR3 spans 14 amino acids. The V segment lost 3 bases and the J segment 6 bases; nucleotides outside the gene matches: 8.

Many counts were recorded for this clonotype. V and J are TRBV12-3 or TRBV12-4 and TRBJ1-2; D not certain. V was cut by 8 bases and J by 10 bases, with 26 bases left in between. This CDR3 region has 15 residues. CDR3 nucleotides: TGTGCCAGCGACACCCGGGGAGGGCAGCCTCCTGACTACACCTTC. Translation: CASDTRGGQPPDYTF.

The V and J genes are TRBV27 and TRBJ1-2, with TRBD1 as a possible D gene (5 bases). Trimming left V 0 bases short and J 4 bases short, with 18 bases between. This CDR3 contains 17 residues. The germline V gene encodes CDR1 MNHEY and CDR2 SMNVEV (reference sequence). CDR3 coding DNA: TGTGCCAGCAGTTTATCGGCCGGGGGGGTCAACCTCTATGGCTACACCTTC. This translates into CASSLSAGGVNLYGYTF.

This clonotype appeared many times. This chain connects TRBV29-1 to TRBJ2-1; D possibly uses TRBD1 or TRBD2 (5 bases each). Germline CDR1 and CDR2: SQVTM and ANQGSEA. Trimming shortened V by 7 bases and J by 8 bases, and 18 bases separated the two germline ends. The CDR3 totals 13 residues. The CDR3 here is CSALQGAYDEQFF. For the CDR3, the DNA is TGCAGCGCTCTCCAGGGAGCTTACGATGAGCAGTTCTTC.

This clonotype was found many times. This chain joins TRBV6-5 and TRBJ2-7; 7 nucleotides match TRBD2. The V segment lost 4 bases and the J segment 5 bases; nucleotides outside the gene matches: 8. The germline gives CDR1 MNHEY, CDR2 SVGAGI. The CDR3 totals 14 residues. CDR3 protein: CASSWEGNTDEQYF. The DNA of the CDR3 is TGTGCCAGCAGTTGGGAGGGAAATACCGACGAGCAGTACTTC.

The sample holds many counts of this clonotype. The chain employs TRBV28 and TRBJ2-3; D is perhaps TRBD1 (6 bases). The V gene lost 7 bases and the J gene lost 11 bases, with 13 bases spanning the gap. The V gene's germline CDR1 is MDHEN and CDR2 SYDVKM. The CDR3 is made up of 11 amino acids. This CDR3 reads CASKDRWRQYF. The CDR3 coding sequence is TGTGCCAGCAAAGACAGGTGGAGGCAGTATTTT. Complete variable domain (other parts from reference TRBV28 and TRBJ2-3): DVKVTQSSRYLVKRTGEKVFLECVQDMDHENMFWYRQDPGLGLRLIYFSYDVKMKEKGDIPEGYSVSREKKERFSLILESASTNQTSMYLCASKDRWRQYFGPGTRLTVL.

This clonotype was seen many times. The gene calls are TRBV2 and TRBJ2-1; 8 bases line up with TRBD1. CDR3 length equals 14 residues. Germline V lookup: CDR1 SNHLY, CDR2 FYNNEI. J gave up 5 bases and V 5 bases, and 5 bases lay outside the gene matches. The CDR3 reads CASSQGANHNEQFF. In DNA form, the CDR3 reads TGTGCCAGCAGTCAGGGGGCTAACCACAATGAGCAGTTCTTC.

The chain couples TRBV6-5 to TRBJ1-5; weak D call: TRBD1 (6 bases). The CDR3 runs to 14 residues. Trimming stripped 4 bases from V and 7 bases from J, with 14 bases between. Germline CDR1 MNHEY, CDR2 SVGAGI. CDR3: CASSFIPGAQPQHF. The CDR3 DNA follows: TGTGCCAGCAGTTTCATACCGGGGGCACAGCCCCAGCATTTT.

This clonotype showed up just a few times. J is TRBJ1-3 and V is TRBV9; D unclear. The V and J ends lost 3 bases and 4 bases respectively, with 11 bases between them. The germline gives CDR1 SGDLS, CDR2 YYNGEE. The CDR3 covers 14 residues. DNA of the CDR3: TGTGCCAGCAGCGAAGGCGGCCTCGGAAACACCATATATTTT. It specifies CASSEGGLGNTIYF.

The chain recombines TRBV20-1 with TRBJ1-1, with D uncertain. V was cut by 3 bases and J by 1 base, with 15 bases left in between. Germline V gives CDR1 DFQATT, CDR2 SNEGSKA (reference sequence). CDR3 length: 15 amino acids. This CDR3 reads CSASGVAGQNTEAFF. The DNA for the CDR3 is TGCAGTGCTAGCGGTGTAGCAGGCCAGAACACTGAAGCTTTCTTT.

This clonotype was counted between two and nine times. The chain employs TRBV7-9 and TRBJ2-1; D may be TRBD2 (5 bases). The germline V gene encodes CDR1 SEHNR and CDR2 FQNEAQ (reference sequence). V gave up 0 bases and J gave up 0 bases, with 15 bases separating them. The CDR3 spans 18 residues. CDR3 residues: CASSLAAGAVSSYNEQFF. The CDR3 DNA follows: TGTGCCAGCAGCTTAGCGGCCGGAGCGGTTAGCTCCTACAATGAGCAGTTCTTC.

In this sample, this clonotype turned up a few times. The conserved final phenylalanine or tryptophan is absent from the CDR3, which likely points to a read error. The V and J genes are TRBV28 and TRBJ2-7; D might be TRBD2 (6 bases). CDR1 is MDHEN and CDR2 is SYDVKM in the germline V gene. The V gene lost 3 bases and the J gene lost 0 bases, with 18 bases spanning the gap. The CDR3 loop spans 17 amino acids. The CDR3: CASSFEVTGAHSYEQYL. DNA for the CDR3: TGTGCCAGCAGTTTTGAGGTGACGGGAGCCCACTCCTACGAGCAGTACCTC.

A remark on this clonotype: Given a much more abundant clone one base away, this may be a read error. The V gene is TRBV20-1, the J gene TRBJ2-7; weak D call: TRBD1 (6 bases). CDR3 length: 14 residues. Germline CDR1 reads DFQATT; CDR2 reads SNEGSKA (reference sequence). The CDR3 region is CSARTIGQNYEQCF. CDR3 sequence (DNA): TGCAGTGCTAGAACTATAGGACAGAACTACGAGCAGTGCTTC.

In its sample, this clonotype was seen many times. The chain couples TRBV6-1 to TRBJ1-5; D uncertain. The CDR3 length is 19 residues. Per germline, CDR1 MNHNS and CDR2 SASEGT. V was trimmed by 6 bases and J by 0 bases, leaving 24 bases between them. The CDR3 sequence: CASRHTPDEAPYSNQPQHF. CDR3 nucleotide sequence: TGTGCCAGCAGGCACACACCCGATGAGGCACCCTATAGCAATCAGCCCCAGCATTTT.

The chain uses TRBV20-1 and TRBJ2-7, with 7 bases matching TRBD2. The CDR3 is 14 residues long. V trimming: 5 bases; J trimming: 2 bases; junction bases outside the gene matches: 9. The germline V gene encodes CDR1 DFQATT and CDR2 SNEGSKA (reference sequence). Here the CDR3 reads CSAWKGREPYEQYF. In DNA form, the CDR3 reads TGCAGTGCTTGGAAAGGGCGGGAGCCCTACGAGCAGTACTTC.

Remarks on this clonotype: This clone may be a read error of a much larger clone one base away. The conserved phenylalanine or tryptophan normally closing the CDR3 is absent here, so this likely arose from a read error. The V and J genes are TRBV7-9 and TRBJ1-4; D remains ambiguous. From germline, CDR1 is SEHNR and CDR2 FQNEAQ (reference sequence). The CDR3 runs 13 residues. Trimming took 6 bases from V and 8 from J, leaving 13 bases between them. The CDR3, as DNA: TGTGCCAGCAGTCGAGCCAGCGGAGAAAAACTGTTTTCT. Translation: CASSRASGEKLFS.

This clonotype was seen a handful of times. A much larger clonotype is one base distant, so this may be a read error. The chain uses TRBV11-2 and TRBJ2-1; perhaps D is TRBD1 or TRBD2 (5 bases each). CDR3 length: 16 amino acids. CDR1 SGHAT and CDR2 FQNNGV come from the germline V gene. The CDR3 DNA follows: TGTGCCAGCAGTACGCAGGGTACGGACTCCCACAATGAGCAGTTCTTC. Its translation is CASSTQGTDSHNEQFF.